The source of this T cell receptor (beta chain) is a study of blood T cell repertoires in COVID-19. Study as a whole: Researchers got acute and convalescent COVID-19 samples from the United States, Italy and Spain.

In the source study's methods: How many nucleated cells were present was estimated from reference gene primer amplification. Assay used: immunoSEQ multiplex PCR; TCRdb lists only in-frame clones, some missing. From that table come the V and J calls and clone size; the DNA was used to work out D and trimming. This sample has 70,000 to 90,000 clones; about four fifths occur once, and the top ten carry about 20%. Sequenced material: peripheral blood. The TCR was taken from a woman in her fifties or sixties with acute or convalescent COVID-19.

CDR3 protein: CASSPTGTDNSPLHF. In DNA, the CDR3 is TGTGCCAGCAGCCCCACCGGGACTGATAATTCACCCCTCCACTTT. The chain joins TRBV7-2 to TRBJ1-6; D may be TRBD1 (5 bases). The CDR3 loop spans 15 amino acids. V was cut by 5 bases and J by 5 bases, with 13 bases left in between. Germline V lookup: CDR1 SGHTA, CDR2 FQGNSA.